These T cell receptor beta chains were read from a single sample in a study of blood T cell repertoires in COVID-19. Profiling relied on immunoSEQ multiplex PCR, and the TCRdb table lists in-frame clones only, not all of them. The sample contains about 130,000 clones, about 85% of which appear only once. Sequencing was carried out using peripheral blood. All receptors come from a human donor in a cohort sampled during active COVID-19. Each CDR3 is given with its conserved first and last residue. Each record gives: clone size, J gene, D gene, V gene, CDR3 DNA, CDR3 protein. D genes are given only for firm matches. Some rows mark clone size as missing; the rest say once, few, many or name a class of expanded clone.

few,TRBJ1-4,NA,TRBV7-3,TGTGCCAGCAGCGACCCCACAGCAACTAATGAAAAACTGTTTTTT,CASSDPTATNEKLFF
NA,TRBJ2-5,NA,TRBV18,TGTGCCAGCTCCACCCTAGCGACCCAAGAGACCCAGTACTTC,CASSTLATQETQYF
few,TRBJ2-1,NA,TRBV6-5,TGTGCCAGCAGGCTGGACATTCTCAATGAGCAGTTCTTC,CASRLDILNEQFF
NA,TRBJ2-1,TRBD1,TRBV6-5,TGTGCCAGCAGTTCGACAGGGGGCGCCTCCTACAATGAGCAGTTCTTC,CASSSTGGASYNEQFF
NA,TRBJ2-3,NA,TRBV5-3,TGTGCCAGAAGCTTGGTGGCGGTTTGGGATACGCAGTATTTT,CARSLVAVWDTQYF
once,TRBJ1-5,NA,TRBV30,TGTGCCTGGAGTACAGGGTCTGATGGCAATCAGCCCCAGCATTTT,CAWSTGSDGNQPQHF
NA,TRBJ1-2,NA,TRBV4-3,TGCGCCAGCAGCCAAGATGTGATGGAGAACCGCTATGGCTACACCTTC,CASSQDVMENRYGYTF
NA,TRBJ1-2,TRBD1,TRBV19,TGTGCCACCCGGGACAGGGCTGCTATCGATGGCTACACCTTC,CATRDRAAIDGYTF
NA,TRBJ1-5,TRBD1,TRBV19,TGTGCCAGTAGCACAGGACAGGGAGCTCCCAATCAGCCCCAGCATTTT,CASSTGQGAPNQPQHF
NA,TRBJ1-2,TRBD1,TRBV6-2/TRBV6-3,TGTGCCAGCAGCCCCCGGACAGGGTCCTATGGCTACACCTTC,CASSPRTGSYGYTF